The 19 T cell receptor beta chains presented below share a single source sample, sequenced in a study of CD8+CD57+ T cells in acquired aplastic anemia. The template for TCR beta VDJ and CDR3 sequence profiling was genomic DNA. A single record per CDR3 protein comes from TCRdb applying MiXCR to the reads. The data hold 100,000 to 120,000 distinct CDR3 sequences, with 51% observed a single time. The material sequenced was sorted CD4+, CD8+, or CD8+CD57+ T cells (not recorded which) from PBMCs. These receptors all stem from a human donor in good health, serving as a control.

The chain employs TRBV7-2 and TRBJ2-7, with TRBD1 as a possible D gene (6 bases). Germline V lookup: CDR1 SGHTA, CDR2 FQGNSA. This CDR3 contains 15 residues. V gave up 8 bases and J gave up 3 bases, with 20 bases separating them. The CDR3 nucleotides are TGTGCCAGCGCCGAATCCGGGACACTTCTCTACGAGCAGTACTTC. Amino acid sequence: CASAESGTLLYEQYF.

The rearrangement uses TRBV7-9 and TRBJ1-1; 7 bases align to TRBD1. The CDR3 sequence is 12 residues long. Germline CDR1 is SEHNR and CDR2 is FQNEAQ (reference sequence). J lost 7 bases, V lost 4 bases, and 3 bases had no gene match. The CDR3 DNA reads TGTGCCAGCAGCTCAGGGACAGTTGAAGCTTTCTTT. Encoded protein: CASSSGTVEAFF.

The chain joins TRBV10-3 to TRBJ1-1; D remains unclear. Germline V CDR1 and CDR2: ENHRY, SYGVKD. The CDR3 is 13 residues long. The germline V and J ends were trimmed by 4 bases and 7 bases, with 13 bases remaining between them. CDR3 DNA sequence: TGTGCCATCAGTGCCCGGGAAGGTGGTGAAGCTTTCTTT. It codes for CAISAREGGEAFF.

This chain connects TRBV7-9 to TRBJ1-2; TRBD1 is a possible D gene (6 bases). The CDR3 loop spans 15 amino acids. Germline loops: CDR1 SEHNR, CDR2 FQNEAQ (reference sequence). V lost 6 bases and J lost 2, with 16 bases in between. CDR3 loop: CASRLSRQANYGYTF. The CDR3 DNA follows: TGTGCCAGCAGGTTATCCCGACAGGCGAACTATGGCTACACCTTC.

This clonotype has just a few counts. The CDR3 coding sequence is TGCGCCAGCAGTGAGGCAGGGGAGGAAGCTTTCTTT. Protein: CASSEAGEEAFF. This rearrangement joins TRBV10-1 to TRBJ1-1, with a tentative D call TRBD1 (6 bases). CDR1 WNHNN and CDR2 SYGVQD come from the germline V gene (reference sequence). The CDR3 covers 12 residues. V was clipped by 2 bases and J by 8 bases, with 9 bases between them.

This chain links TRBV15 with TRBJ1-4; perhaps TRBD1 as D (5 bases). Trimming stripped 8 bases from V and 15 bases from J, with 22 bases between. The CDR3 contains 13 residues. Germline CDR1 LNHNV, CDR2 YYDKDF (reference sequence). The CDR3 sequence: CATPGEGGEEVFF. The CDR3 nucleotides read TGTGCCACCCCCGGGGAGGGAGGGGAAGAAGTGTTTTTT.

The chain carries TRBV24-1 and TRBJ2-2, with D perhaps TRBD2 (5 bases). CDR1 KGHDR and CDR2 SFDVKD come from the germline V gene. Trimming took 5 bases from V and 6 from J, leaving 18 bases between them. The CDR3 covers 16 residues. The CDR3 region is CATSGVPGNGSGELFF. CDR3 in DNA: TGTGCCACCAGTGGGGTTCCGGGGAATGGGTCCGGGGAGCTGTTTTTT.

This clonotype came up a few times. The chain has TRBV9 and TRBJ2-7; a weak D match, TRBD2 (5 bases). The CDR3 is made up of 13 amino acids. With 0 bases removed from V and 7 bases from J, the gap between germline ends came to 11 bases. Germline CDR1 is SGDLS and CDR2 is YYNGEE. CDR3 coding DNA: TGTGCCAGCAGCGTAGCCCCAACGGGAGAGCAGTACTTC. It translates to CASSVAPTGEQYF.

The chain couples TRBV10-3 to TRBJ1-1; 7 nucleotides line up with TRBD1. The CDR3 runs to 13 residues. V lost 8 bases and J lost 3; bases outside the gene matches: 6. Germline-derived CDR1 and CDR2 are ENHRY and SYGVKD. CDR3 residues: CAIRQGEDTEAFF. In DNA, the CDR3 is TGTGCCATCCGACAGGGAGAGGACACTGAAGCTTTCTTT.

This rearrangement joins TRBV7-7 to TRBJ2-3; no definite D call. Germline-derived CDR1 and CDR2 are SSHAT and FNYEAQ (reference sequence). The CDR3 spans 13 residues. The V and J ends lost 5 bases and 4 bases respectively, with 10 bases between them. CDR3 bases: TGTGCCAGCAGCCCATACAGCGCAGATACGCAGTATTTT. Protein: CASSPYSADTQYF.

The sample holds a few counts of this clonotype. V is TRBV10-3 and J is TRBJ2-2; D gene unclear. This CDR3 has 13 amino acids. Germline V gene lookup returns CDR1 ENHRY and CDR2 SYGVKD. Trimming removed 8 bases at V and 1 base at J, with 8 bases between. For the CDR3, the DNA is TGTGCCATCTCCCGCAGGAACACCGGGGAGCTGTTTTTT. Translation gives CAISRRNTGELFF.

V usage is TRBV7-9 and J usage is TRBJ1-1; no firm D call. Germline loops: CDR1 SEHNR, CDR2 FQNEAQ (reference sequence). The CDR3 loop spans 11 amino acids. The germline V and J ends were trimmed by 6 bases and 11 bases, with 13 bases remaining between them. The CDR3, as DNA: TGTGCCAGCAGGGGCGACGGTGAGGCTTTCTTT. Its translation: CASRGDGEAFF.

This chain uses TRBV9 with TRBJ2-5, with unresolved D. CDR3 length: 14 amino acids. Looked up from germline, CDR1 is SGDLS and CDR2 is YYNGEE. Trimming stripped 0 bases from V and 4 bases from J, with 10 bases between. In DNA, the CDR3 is TGTGCCAGCAGCGTAGTGGCTAGGGCAGAGACCCAGTACTTC. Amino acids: CASSVVARAETQYF.

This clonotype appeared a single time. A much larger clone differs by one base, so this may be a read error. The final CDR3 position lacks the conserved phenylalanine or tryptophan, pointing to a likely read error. The CDR3 DNA reads as TGTGCCAGCAGATCACAGGGGGGCTCTAACACCATATATCTT. Protein: CASRSQGGSNTIYL. The V and J genes are TRBV12-3 or TRBV12-4 and TRBJ1-3, with 8 positions matching TRBD1. J lost 7 bases, V lost 6 bases, and 8 bases had no gene match. This CDR3 has 14 amino acids.

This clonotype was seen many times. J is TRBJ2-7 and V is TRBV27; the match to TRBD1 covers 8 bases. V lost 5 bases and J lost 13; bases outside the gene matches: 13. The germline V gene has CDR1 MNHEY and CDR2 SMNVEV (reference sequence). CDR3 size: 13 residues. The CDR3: CASSPGTGGWYYF. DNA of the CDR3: TGTGCCAGCAGTCCCGGGACAGGAGGGTGGTATTACTTC.

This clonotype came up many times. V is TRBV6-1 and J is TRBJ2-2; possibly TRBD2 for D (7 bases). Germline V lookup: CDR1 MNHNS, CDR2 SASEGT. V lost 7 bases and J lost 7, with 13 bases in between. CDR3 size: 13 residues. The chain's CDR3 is CASTHGGRGELFF. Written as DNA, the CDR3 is TGTGCCAGCACCCACGGGGGGCGCGGGGAGCTGTTTTTT.

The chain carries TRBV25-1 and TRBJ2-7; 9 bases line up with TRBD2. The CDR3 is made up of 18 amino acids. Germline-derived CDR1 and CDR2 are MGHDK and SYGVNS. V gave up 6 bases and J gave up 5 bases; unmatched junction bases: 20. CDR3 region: CASSAGGGGRGIKNEQYF. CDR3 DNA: TGTGCCAGCAGCGCCGGCGGGGGGGGCAGGGGGATCAAAAACGAGCAGTACTTC.

The CDR3 here is CATSRDYIDTGELFF. The CDR3 DNA reads TGTGCCACCAGCAGAGATTATATCGACACCGGGGAGCTGTTTTTT. The chain is built from TRBV15 and TRBJ2-2; D is unclear. Per the germline V gene, CDR1 is LNHNV and CDR2 is YYDKDF (reference sequence). CDR3 length: 15 residues. The V end lost 0 bases, the J end lost 3 bases, and 8 bases lay between the germline ends.

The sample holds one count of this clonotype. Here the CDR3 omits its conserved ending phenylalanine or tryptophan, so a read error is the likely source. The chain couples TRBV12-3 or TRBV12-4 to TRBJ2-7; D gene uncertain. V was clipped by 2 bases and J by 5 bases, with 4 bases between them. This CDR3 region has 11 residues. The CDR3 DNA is TGTGCCAGCAGTTTATCCCACGAGCAGTACTCC. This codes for CASSLSHEQYS.